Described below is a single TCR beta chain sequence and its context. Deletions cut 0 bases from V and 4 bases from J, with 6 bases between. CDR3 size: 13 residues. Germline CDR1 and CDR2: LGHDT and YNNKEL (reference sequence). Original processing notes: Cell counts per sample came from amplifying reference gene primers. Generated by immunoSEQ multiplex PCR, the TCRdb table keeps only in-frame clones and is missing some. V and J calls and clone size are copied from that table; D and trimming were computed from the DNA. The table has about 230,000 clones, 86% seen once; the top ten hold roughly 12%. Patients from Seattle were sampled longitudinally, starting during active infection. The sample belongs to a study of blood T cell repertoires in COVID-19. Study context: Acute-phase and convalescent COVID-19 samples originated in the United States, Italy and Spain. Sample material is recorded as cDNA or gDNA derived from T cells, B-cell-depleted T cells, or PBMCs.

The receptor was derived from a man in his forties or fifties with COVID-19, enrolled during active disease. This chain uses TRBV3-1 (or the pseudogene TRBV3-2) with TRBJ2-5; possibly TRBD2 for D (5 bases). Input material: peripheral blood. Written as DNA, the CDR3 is TGTGCCAGCAGCCAAGATCGGGGAGAGACCCAGTACTTC. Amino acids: CASSQDRGETQYF.